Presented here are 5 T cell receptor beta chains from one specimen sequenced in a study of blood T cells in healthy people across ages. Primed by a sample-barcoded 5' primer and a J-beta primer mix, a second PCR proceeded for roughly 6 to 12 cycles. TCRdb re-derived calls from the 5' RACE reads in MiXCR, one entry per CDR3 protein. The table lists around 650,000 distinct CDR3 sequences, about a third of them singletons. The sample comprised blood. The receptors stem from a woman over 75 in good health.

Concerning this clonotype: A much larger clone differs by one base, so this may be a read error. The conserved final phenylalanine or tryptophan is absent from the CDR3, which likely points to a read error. Here the CDR3 reads CASSPRTGEFIDTEAFL. The CDR3 DNA reads TGTGCCAGCAGCCCAAGAACAGGGGAATTTATCGACACTGAAGCTTTCTTG. This chain links TRBV7-8 with TRBJ1-1, with 7 bases that match TRBD1. After removal of 5 bases from V and 3 bases from J, the junction contained 15 bases not matched to a gene. The germline V gene has CDR1 SGHVS and CDR2 FQNEAQ. This CDR3 has 17 residues.

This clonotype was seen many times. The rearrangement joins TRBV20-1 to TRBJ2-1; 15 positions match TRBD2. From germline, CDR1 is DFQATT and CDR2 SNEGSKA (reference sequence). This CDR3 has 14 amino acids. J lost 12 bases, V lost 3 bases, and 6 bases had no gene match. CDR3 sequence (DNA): TGCAGTGCTAGGATGCCGGGACTAGCGGGGGGGCAGTTCTTC. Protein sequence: CSARMPGLAGGQFF.

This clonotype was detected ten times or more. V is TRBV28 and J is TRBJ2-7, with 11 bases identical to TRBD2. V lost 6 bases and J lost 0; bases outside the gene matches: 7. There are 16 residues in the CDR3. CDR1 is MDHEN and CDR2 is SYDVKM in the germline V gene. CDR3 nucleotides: TGTGCCAGCAGCTTAGCGGGAGGGAGGAGCTCCTACGAGCAGTACTTC. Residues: CASSLAGGRSSYEQYF.

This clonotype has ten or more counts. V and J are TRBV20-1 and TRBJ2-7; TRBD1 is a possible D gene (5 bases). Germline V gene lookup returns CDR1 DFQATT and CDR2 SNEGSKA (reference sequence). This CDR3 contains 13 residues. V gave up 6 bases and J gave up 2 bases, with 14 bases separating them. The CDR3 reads CSAKPDSTYEQYF. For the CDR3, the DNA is TGCAGTGCAAAGCCAGACAGCACCTACGAGCAGTACTTC.

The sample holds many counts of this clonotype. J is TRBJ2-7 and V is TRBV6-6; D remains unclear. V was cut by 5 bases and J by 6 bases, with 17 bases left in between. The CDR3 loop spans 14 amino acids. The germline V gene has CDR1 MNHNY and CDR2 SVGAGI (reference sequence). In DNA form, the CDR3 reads TGTGCCAGCAGTCACGGATTAGGGTCAAGCGAGCAGTACTTC. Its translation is CASSHGLGSSEQYF.